These 12 T cell receptor beta chains came from one sample sequenced in a study of blood T cell repertoires in COVID-19. Some clones are missing from TCRdb's copy, which holds only in-frame ones; the method was immunoSEQ multiplex PCR. The sample has under 150,000 clones; approximately 86% are singletons. The specimen sequenced was PBMCs or T cells enriched from blood (not recorded which). Receptors were obtained from a woman in her forties or fifties who had recovered from COVID-19.

This sequence joins TRBV7-9 and TRBJ2-1; TRBD1 matches at 11 bases. The CDR3 sequence is 15 residues long. The V and J ends lost 5 bases and 3 bases, in that order; junction bases with no gene match: 3. Looked up from germline, CDR1 is SEHNR and CDR2 is FQNEAQ (reference sequence). DNA for the CDR3: TGTGCCAGCAGCGCGGACAGGGGGCACTACAATGAGCAGTTCTTC. Amino acids: CASSADRGHYNEQFF.

J is TRBJ2-7 and V is TRBV27; a possible D gene is TRBD1 (5 bases). The V and J ends lost 7 bases and 4 bases respectively, with 8 bases between them. The germline CDR1 and CDR2 sequences are MNHEY and SMNVEV (reference sequence). This CDR3 has 11 residues. In DNA form, the CDR3 reads TGTGCCAGCACCTCAGGGTACGAGCAGTACTTC. Protein product: CASTSGYEQYF.

The chain uses TRBV6-5 and TRBJ1-1; D might be TRBD1 (5 bases). The CDR3 totals 15 residues. Per the germline V gene, CDR1 is MNHEY and CDR2 is SVGAGI. The ends were cut back, 2 bases at V and 3 bases at J, with 13 bases in the middle. CDR3 bases: TGTGCCAGCAGTTACGGGGCAGGGATGGACACTGAAGCTTTCTTT. It specifies CASSYGAGMDTEAFF.

The chain employs TRBV6-2 or TRBV6-3 and TRBJ2-1, with TRBD2 matching over 10 bases. Germline values: CDR1 MNHEY, CDR2 SVGEGT. The V gene end was trimmed by 5 bases and the J gene end by 5 bases; junction bases not matched to a gene: 9. The CDR3 length is 16 residues. The CDR3 sequence is CASSGSLAGAHNEQFF. The CDR3 DNA reads as TGTGCCAGCAGTGGCTCCCTAGCGGGGGCACACAATGAGCAGTTCTTC.

The chain joins TRBV27 to TRBJ2-7, with D possibly being TRBD1 (6 bases). The germline V gene has CDR1 MNHEY and CDR2 SMNVEV (reference sequence). Trimming shortened V by 2 bases and J by 6 bases, and 17 bases separated the two germline ends. The CDR3 is 15 residues long. DNA of the CDR3: TGTGCCAGCAGTTTAGACGGACAGCGCTACGGCGAGCAGTACTTC. Protein product: CASSLDGQRYGEQYF.

The CDR3 loop reads CSAGPGFNQPQHF. The CDR3, as DNA: TGCAGCGCCGGCCCCGGGTTCAATCAGCCCCAGCATTTT. The chain couples TRBV29-1 to TRBJ1-5; D call uncertain. This CDR3 spans 13 amino acids. Per the germline V gene, CDR1 is SQVTM and CDR2 is ANQGSEA. The ends were cut back, 7 bases at V and 3 bases at J, with 13 bases in the middle.

The chain has TRBV7-2 and TRBJ1-6, with D perhaps TRBD1 (6 bases). V lost 1 base to trimming and J lost 9 bases, with 16 bases between them. This CDR3 has 16 amino acids. Germline CDR1 SGHTA, CDR2 FQGNSA. This CDR3 reads CASSLVMGDTSSPLHF. CDR3 nucleotides: TGTGCCAGCAGCTTAGTAATGGGGGACACTAGTTCACCCCTCCACTTT.

The CDR3 nucleotides are TGTGCCAGCAGCGTAGGGGCCAGGGGGGCGTACGAGCAGTACTTC. This gives the protein CASSVGARGAYEQYF. The rearrangement joins TRBV9 to TRBJ2-7; tentative D call: TRBD1 (7 bases). Germline CDR1 reads SGDLS; CDR2 reads YYNGEE. This CDR3 has 15 residues. The V gene lost 0 bases and the J gene lost 4 bases, with 14 bases spanning the gap.

The chain carries TRBV3-1 (or the pseudogene TRBV3-2) and TRBJ2-3, with TRBD2 matching 15 bases. CDR1 and CDR2 from the germline V gene are LGHDT and YNNKEL (reference sequence). The CDR3 sequence is 18 residues long. Trimming cost V 1 base and J 5 bases; bases outside gene matches: 7. The CDR3, as DNA: TGTGCCAGCAGCCAAGTCTGGACTAGCGGGGGGGCCGGAGATACGCAGTATTTT. This encodes CASSQVWTSGGAGDTQYF.

The J gene is TRBJ1-2, the V gene TRBV9; D remains unclear. CDR1 is SGDLS, CDR2 YYNGEE, per germline. This CDR3 comprises 15 residues. V gave up 3 bases and J gave up 0 bases, with 12 bases separating them. This chain's CDR3 is CASSAGGSANYGYTF. DNA of the CDR3: TGTGCCAGCAGCGCCGGAGGCTCTGCTAACTATGGCTACACCTTC.

This CDR3 reads CASRSFGQGATDTQYF. The DNA of the CDR3 is TGTGCCAGCAGAAGTTTCGGGCAGGGGGCCACAGATACGCAGTATTTT. This sequence joins TRBV2 and TRBJ2-3, with 8 nucleotides matching TRBD1. The CDR3 is made up of 16 amino acids. With 6 bases clipped from V and 2 bases from J, the junction kept 10 bases outside the gene matches. The germline CDR1 and CDR2 sequences are SNHLY and FYNNEI.

The rearrangement uses TRBV10-3 and TRBJ2-2; TRBD1 matches at 10 bases. The CDR3 is 18 residues long. From germline, CDR1 is ENHRY and CDR2 SYGVKD. J gave up 3 bases and V 3 bases, and 10 bases lay outside the gene matches. CDR3: CAISDLYGQGEDTGELFF. Here the CDR3 DNA reads TGTGCCATCAGTGATCTCTACGGACAGGGGGAGGACACCGGGGAGCTGTTTTTT.